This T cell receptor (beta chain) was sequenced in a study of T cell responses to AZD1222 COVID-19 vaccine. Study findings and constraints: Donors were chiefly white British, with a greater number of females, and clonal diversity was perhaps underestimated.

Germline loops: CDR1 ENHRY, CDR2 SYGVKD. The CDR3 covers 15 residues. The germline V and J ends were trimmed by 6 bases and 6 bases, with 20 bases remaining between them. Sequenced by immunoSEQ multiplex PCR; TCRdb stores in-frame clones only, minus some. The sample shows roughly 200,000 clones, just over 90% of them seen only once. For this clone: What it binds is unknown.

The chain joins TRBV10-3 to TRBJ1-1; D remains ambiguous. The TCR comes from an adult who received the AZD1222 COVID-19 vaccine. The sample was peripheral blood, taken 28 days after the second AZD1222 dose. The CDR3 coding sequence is TGTGCCATCAGCCGGGTCGCCTTATCTAACTCTGAAGCTTTCTTT. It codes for CAISRVALSNSEAFF.